This TCR beta chain stems from a study of blood T cell repertoires in COVID-19. Study-level information: Acute-phase and convalescent COVID-19 samples originated in the United States, Italy and Spain.

Sequencing used immunoSEQ multiplex PCR; TCRdb keeps in-frame clones, though not all of them. The table has over 400,000 clones, roughly 89% seen once. V was pared by 0 bases and J by 7 bases, with 12 bases between. The CDR3 length is 15 residues. Germline assignment: CDR1 MGHRA and CDR2 YSYEKL. The receptor's source is a woman aged 25 to 39 with active or convalescent COVID-19. Sequences were obtained from peripheral blood. This chain links TRBV4-1 with TRBJ2-2, with D maybe TRBD1 (5 bases). The CDR3 reads CASSQDYAGLGELFF. The CDR3 coding sequence is TGCGCCAGCAGCCAAGATTATGCAGGGCTCGGGGAGCTGTTTTTT.